The TCR beta chain under discussion was sequenced for a study of T-cell reconstitution after alpha-beta-depleted transplantation in children. This clonotype was observed a single time. Its matching antigen is unknown. Germline V gene sequence: CDR1 SEHNR, CDR2 FQNEAQ (reference sequence). CDR3 length: 14 amino acids. The V and J ends lost 5 bases and 0 bases respectively, with 9 bases between them. Researchers prepared the TCRbeta library using unique molecular identifiers, the study reports. In TCRdb, the PCR reads were re-called with MiXCR into one record per CDR3 protein. The sample contains under 250,000 distinct CDR3 sequences, more than 20% of which appear only once. Broader study findings: Several hundred rapidly expanded clones from non-depleted graft cells reportedly supplied alpha-beta T cells about two months post-transplant. From surviving recipient T cells and thymic progenitors came the high day-60 TCRbeta diversity observed in some patients. A year post-transplant, T-cell counts and diversity derived mostly from newly produced T cells.

The source was PBMCs, mostly from graft donor cells, collected 360 days after TCRalphabeta/CD19-depleted stem cell transplant. This receptor was taken from a female patient aged 2-15 years who had a stem cell transplant for congenital amegakaryocytic thrombocytopenia, so the T cells may come from the graft donor. The V and J genes are TRBV7-9 and TRBJ2-3; D could derive from TRBD1 or TRBD2 (5 bases each). The CDR3 spells CASSNRDSTDTQYF. CDR3 sequence (DNA): TGTGCCAGCAGCAACCGGGACAGCACAGATACGCAGTATTTT.